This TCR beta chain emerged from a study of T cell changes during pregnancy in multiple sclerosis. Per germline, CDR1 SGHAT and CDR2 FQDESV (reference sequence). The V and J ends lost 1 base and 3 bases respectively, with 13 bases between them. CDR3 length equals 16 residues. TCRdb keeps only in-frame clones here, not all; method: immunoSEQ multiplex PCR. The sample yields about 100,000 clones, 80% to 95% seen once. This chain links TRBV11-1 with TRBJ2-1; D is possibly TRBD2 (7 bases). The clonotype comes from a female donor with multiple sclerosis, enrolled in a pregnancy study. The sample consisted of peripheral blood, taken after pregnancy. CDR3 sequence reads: CASSLVAGAHYNEQFF. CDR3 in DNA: TGTGCCAGCAGCTTAGTGGCGGGGGCACACTACAATGAGCAGTTCTTC.